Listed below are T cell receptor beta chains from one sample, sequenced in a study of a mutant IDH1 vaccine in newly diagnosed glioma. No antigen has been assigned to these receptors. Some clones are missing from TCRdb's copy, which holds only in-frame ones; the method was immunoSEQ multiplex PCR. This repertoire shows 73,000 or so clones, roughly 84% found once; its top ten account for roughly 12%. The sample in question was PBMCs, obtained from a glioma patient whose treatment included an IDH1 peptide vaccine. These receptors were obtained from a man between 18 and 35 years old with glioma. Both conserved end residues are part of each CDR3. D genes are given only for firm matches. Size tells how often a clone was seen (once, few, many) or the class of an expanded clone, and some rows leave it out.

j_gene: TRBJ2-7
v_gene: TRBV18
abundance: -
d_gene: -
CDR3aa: CASSPPGSYEQYF
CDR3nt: TGTGCCAGCTCACCACCAGGCTCCTACGAGCAGTACTTC

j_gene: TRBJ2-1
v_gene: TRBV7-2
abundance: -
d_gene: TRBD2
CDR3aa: CASSLGTSPNEQFF
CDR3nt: TGTGCCAGCTCGCTTGGGACTAGCCCGAATGAGCAGTTCTTC

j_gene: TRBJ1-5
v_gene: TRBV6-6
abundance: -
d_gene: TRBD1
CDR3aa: CASSQGQLDQPQHF
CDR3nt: TGTGCCAGCAGTCAGGGACAGCTGGATCAGCCCCAGCATTTT

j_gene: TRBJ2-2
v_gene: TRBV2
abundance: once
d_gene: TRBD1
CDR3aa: CASFRGQGATGELFF
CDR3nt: TGTGCCAGCTTTCGGGGACAGGGGGCAACCGGGGAGCTGTTTTTT

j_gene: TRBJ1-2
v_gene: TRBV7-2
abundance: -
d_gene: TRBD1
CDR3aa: CASSPGGIAANYGYTF
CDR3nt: TGTGCCAGCAGCCCAGGGGGTATAGCAGCTAACTATGGCTACACCTTC

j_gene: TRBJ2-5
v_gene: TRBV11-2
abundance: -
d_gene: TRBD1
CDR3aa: CASSSFSQGAGTQYF
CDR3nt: TGTGCCAGCAGCTCATTTTCACAGGGGGCCGGGACCCAGTACTTC

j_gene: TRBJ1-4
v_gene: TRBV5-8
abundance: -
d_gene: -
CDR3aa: CASSSGWPNEKLFF
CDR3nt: TGTGCCAGCAGTTCTGGGTGGCCAAATGAAAAACTGTTTTTT

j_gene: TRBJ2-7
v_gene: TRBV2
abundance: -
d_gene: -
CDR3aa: CASRLQRYEQYF
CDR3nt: TGTGCCAGCAGGCTACAGCGCTACGAGCAGTACTTC

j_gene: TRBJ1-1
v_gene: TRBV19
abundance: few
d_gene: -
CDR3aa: CASSIGRGAHTEAFF
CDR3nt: TGTGCCAGTAGTATCGGCAGGGGAGCGCACACTGAAGCTTTCTTT

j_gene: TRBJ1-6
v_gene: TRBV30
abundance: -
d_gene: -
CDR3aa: CAWSVSSRLNNSPLHF
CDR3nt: TGTGCCTGGAGTGTATCATCGCGCCTGAATAATTCACCCCTCCACTTT

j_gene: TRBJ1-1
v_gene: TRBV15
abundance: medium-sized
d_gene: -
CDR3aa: CATSREVGTEAFF
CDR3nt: TGTGCCACCAGCAGAGAGGTGGGGACTGAAGCTTTCTTT

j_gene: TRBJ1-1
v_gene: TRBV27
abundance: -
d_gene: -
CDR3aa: CASSLTPNTEAFF
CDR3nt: TGTGCCAGCAGTTTAACGCCGAACACTGAAGCTTTCTTT

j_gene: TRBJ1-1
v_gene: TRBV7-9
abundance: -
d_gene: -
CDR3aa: CASSELNTEAFF
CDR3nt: TGTGCCAGCAGCGAATTGAACACTGAAGCTTTCTTT

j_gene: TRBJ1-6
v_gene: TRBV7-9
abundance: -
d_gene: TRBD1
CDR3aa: CASSLRQGDSPLHF
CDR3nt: TGTGCCAGCAGCTTGAGACAGGGAGATTCACCCCTCCACTTT

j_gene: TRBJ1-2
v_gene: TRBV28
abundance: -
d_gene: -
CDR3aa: CASSTRRGSGNYGYTF
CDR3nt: TGTGCCAGCAGTACCCGGCGAGGCAGTGGGAACTATGGCTACACCTTC

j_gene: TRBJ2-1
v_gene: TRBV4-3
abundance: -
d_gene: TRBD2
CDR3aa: CASSQKGLAGVLNEQFF
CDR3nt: TGCGCCAGCAGCCAGAAGGGACTAGCGGGCGTTCTTAATGAGCAGTTCTTC

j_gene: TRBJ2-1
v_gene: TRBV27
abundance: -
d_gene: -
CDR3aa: CASSGSGWGYNEQFF
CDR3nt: TGTGCCAGCAGTGGGTCGGGTTGGGGCTACAATGAGCAGTTCTTC

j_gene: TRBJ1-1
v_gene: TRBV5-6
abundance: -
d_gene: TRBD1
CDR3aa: CASSWGQGGTEAFF
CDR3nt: TGTGCCAGCAGCTGGGGACAGGGGGGTACTGAAGCTTTCTTT

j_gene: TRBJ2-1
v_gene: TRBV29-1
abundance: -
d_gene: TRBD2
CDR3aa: CSVRPGGRFHEQFF
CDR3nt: TGCAGCGTTCGACCGGGAGGGCGGTTTCATGAGCAGTTCTTC

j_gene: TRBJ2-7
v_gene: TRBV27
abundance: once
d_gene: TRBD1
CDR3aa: CASRTTGGYEQYF
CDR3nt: TGTGCCAGCAGGACGACAGGGGGGTACGAGCAGTACTTC

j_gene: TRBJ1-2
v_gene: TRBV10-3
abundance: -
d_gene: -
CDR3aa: CAISGPSGSNYGYTF
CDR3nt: TGTGCCATCAGTGGCCCTTCGGGGTCTAACTATGGCTACACCTTC

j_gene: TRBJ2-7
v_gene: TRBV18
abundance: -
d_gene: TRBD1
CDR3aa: CASSPGQGAMYEQYF
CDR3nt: TGTGCCAGCTCACCAGGACAGGGGGCAATGTACGAGCAGTACTTC

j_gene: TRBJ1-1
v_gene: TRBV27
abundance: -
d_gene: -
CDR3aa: CASRRTGYTEAFF
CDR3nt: TGTGCCAGCAGACGGACGGGTTACACTGAAGCTTTCTTT